Each of the 6 T cell receptor beta chains below was sequenced from the same sample in a study of beta chain features in type 1 diabetes. Study-level points and caveats: For Type 1 diabetes patients, all four CD4+ subsets carried TCRB CDR3s that were moderately but significantly shorter.

No antigen has been identified for these receptors. Reverse transcribing all isolated RNA meant expressed TCRB transcripts were sequenced. Here immunoSEQ multiplex PCR was the method, and the copy in TCRdb shows in-frame clones only, minus some. The data show around 280,000 clones, approximately 16% seen once. Sequencing was performed on naive CD4+ T cells from blood. These receptors all stem from a man aged 18 to 30 with type 1 diabetes.

The rearrangement links TRBV7-9 to TRBJ2-2; 8 bases match TRBD1. Germline V gene sequence: CDR1 SEHNR, CDR2 FQNEAQ (reference sequence). V was pared by 5 bases and J by 3 bases, with 11 bases of the junction left unmatched. The CDR3 loop spans 17 amino acids. CDR3 protein: CASSRGQGGIDTGELFF. CDR3 DNA sequence: TGTGCCAGCAGCCGCGGACAGGGTGGGATAGACACCGGGGAGCTGTTTTTT.

This clone was found a few times. The V gene is TRBV30, the J gene TRBJ2-1, with 8 bases that match TRBD2. V dropped 6 bases and J dropped 2; count of bases not matched to a gene: 9. CDR1 and CDR2 from the germline V gene are GTSNPN and SVGIG (reference sequence). This CDR3 comprises 15 residues. The CDR3 sequence is CACAEGSGAYNEQFF. Written as DNA, the CDR3 is TGTGCCTGCGCGGAGGGTAGCGGGGCCTACAATGAGCAGTTCTTC.

The rearrangement uses TRBV5-1 and TRBJ2-7; D is possibly TRBD2 (6 bases). CDR3 length: 15 amino acids. Germline assignment: CDR1 SGHRS and CDR2 YFSETQ. V lost 4 bases and J lost 4, with 18 bases in between. The CDR3 DNA reads TGCGCCAGCAGCCCAACGGGGGACGGTATGTACGAGCAGTACTTC. Protein: CASSPTGDGMYEQYF.

This clone occurred a few times. The chain is built from TRBV11-2 and TRBJ2-1; TRBD2 matches at 9 bases. The germline CDR1 and CDR2 sequences are SGHAT and FQNNGV. The V segment lost 1 base and the J segment 7 bases; nucleotides outside the gene matches: 14. The length of the CDR3 is 18 residues. CDR3 amino acids: CASSLVISALAGRNEQFF. CDR3 coding DNA: TGTGCCAGCAGCTTAGTCATCTCGGCGCTAGCGGGAAGGAATGAGCAGTTCTTC.

This chain joins TRBV7-9 and TRBJ2-5; tentatively, D is TRBD1 (6 bases). Trimming pared 2 bases from V and 2 bases from J, leaving 15 bases between. The CDR3 is 16 amino acids. Germline CDR1 SEHNR, CDR2 FQNEAQ (reference sequence). CDR3 amino acids: CASSLSRGSGQETQYF. The CDR3 DNA reads TGTGCCAGCAGCTTAAGCAGGGGTTCAGGGCAAGAGACCCAGTACTTC.

The gene calls are TRBV7-2 and TRBJ1-1; a possible D gene is TRBD1 (6 bases). CDR3 size: 15 residues. The V gene lost 0 bases and the J gene lost 0 bases, with 8 bases spanning the gap. CDR1 is SGHTA and CDR2 is FQGNSA in the germline V gene. The CDR3 sequence: CASSLADRLNTEAFF. The DNA for the CDR3 is TGTGCCAGCAGCTTAGCCGACAGGCTGAACACTGAAGCTTTCTTT.